A single sample is the source of the 24 T cell receptor beta chains below, sequenced in a study of T cell responses to AZD1222 COVID-19 vaccine. Some clones are missing from TCRdb's copy, which holds only in-frame ones; the method was immunoSEQ multiplex PCR. Of fewer than 120,000 clones in the sample, about 87% were seen once. The source material was peripheral blood, sampled 28 days after the second AZD1222 dose. The receptor set was obtained from an adult who received the AZD1222 COVID-19 vaccine.

The genes are TRBV11-2 and TRBJ2-7; D tentatively fits TRBD1 or TRBD2 (5 bases each). The CDR3 length is 17 residues. V lost 5 bases and J lost 0, with 20 bases in between. Looked up from germline, CDR1 is SGHAT and CDR2 is FQNNGV. Here the CDR3 reads CASSTLTGRTSSYEQYF. The CDR3 nucleotides read TGTGCCAGCAGCACACTAACGGGACGGACAAGCTCCTACGAGCAGTACTTC.

This clone was counted only a few times. This chain connects TRBV30 to TRBJ2-5; D is ambiguous. The CDR3 consists of 14 residues. Between the trimmed V and J ends, which lost 2 bases and 4 bases, there was a span of 14 bases. Germline-derived CDR1 and CDR2 are GTSNPN and SVGIG (reference sequence). The CDR3 loop is CAWSREGPTETQYF. CDR3 nucleotide sequence: TGTGCCTGGAGTAGGGAAGGCCCCACAGAGACCCAGTACTTC.

The CDR3 loop reads CASSQPGTAPSGANVLTF. CDR3 nucleotides: TGCGCCAGCAGCCAACCCGGGACAGCTCCCTCTGGGGCCAACGTCCTGACTTTC. The chain recombines TRBV4-1 with TRBJ2-6, with 7 bases matching TRBD1. The germline CDR1 and CDR2 sequences are MGHRA and YSYEKL. V dropped 2 bases and J dropped 0; count of bases not matched to a gene: 7. The CDR3 contains 18 residues.

This chain connects TRBV6-6 to TRBJ2-1, with 10 bases matching TRBD2. Germline V gene data show CDR1 as MNHNY and CDR2 as SVGAGI (reference sequence). This CDR3 comprises 16 residues. V shed 6 bases, J shed 0 bases, and the junction held 5 bases outside the gene matches. The CDR3 loop is CASRGAGGDSYNEQFF. The CDR3 region has the DNA TGTGCCAGCAGGGGAGCGGGAGGGGACTCCTACAATGAGCAGTTCTTC.

This clone was picked up one time. The chain combines TRBV6-6 with TRBJ1-2, with D possibly matching TRBD1 (5 bases). Per germline, CDR1 MNHNY and CDR2 SVGAGI (reference sequence). The CDR3 runs to 13 residues. V was pared by 8 bases and J by 1 base, with 11 bases between. CDR3: CASRSQGNYGYTF. The CDR3 bases are TGTGCCAGCCGTTCCCAGGGTAACTATGGCTACACCTTC.

This clone was detected only once. V gene TRBV2 combines with J gene TRBJ2-5, with D possibly being TRBD1 (6 bases). The germline V gene encodes CDR1 SNHLY and CDR2 FYNNEI. The CDR3 runs to 13 residues. V was clipped by 10 bases and J by 5 bases, with 17 bases between them. The CDR3 sequence is CATKQGTYETQYF. The CDR3 coding sequence is TGTGCCACGAAACAGGGAACATATGAGACCCAGTACTTC.

This sequence joins TRBV11-3 and TRBJ2-1; D remains ambiguous. This CDR3 has 13 residues. Germline V gives CDR1 SGHNT, CDR2 YENEEA. V was pared by 0 bases and J by 7 bases, with 7 bases between. In DNA form, the CDR3 reads TGTGCCAGCAGCTTAGAACTTCGGAATGAGCAGTTCTTC. Translation: CASSLELRNEQFF. The whole variable domain, remainder taken from reference TRBV11-3 and TRBJ2-1, is EAGVVQSPRYKIIEKKQPVAFWCNPISGHNTLYWYLQNLGQGPELLIRYENEEAVDDSQLPKDRFSAERLKGVDSTLKIQPAELGDSAVYLCASSLELRNEQFFGPGTRLTVL.

The J gene is TRBJ2-1, the V gene TRBV6-5; 9 bases are a match to TRBD2. Germline trimming cut 0 bases from V and 4 bases from J; bases unmatched to any gene: 4. CDR1 and CDR2 from the germline V gene are MNHEY and SVGAGI. This CDR3 is 16 amino acids long. Here the CDR3 DNA reads TGTGCCAGCAGTTACTCGCCTAGCGGGGTATACAATGAGCAGTTCTTC. Its translation is CASSYSPSGVYNEQFF.

The gene calls are TRBV5-1 and TRBJ2-7, with TRBD1 identical over 12 bases. CDR1 is SGHRS and CDR2 is YFSETQ in the germline V gene. This CDR3 spans 18 amino acids. With 4 bases clipped from V and 4 bases from J, the junction kept 15 bases outside the gene matches. CDR3 nucleotide sequence: TGCGCCAGCAGCCCGAAGAACTACCGGGACAGGGGGCTATACGAGCAGTACTTC. It specifies CASSPKNYRDRGLYEQYF.

The sample holds a few counts of this clone. The rearrangement links TRBV28 to TRBJ2-7, with 9 bases that match TRBD2. From germline, CDR1 is MDHEN and CDR2 SYDVKM. CDR3 length: 15 amino acids. Trimming removed 10 bases from V and 0 bases from J; junction bases left unmatched: 10. CDR3 residues: CATYSETSGSYEQYF. In DNA form, the CDR3 reads TGTGCCACCTATTCCGAGACTAGCGGCTCCTACGAGCAGTACTTC.

The chain is built from TRBV27 and TRBJ2-2; a weak D match, TRBD1 (5 bases). Trimming left V 2 bases short and J 4 bases short, with 8 bases between. The CDR3 sequence is 14 residues long. Germline assignment: CDR1 MNHEY and CDR2 SMNVEV (reference sequence). The CDR3 DNA reads TGTGCCAGCAGTTTAGACAGATTCACCGGGGAGCTGTTTTTT. This translates into CASSLDRFTGELFF.

J is TRBJ2-2 and V is TRBV11-2, with 9 positions matching TRBD2. CDR3 size: 16 residues. Germline assignment: CDR1 SGHAT and CDR2 FQNNGV. V was pared by 5 bases and J by 7 bases, with 11 bases of the junction left unmatched. The CDR3 DNA follows: TGTGCCAGCAGCCCGGTGGCGGGAGGGTATGGCGGGGAGCTGTTTTTT. This gives the protein CASSPVAGGYGGELFF.

A single count supports this clone. The chain carries TRBV9 and TRBJ1-2, with 8 positions matching TRBD1. Trimming at V came to 2 bases and at J to 4 bases, leaving 7 bases not matched to a gene. This CDR3 is built from 15 residues. In germline, CDR1 is SGDLS, CDR2 YYNGEE. The CDR3: CASSVDRTGSYGYTF. The CDR3 DNA reads as TGTGCCAGCAGCGTCGACAGGACAGGGAGCTATGGCTACACCTTC.

The rearrangement links TRBV5-8 to TRBJ2-3, with 12 bases matching TRBD2. V trimming: 0 bases; J trimming: 0 bases; junction bases outside the gene matches: 2. The germline V gene has CDR1 SGHTS and CDR2 YDEGEE. This CDR3 has 17 amino acids. Here the CDR3 reads CASSLGGTSGSTDTQYF. The DNA for the CDR3 is TGTGCCAGCAGCTTGGGTGGGACTAGCGGGAGCACAGATACGCAGTATTTT.

The chain employs TRBV30 and TRBJ2-7, with 7 positions matching TRBD1. CDR1 is GTSNPN, CDR2 SVGIG, per germline (reference sequence). Trimming removed 2 bases from V and 7 bases from J; junction bases left unmatched: 8. This CDR3 is 13 amino acids long. The CDR3 nucleotides read TGTGCCTGGAGTCGGGGACAGTCAAGGGAGCAGTACTTC. Protein: CAWSRGQSREQYF.

This clone has only one observation. J is TRBJ1-1 and V is TRBV7-2; the D is unclear. This CDR3 region has 13 residues. Germline assignment: CDR1 SGHTA and CDR2 FQGNSA. The V end lost 2 bases, the J end lost 2 bases, and 6 bases lay between the germline ends. CDR3 loop: CASSLLPNTEAFF. The DNA for the CDR3 is TGTGCCAGCAGCTTATTACCAAACACTGAAGCTTTCTTT. Together with reference TRBV7-2 and TRBJ1-1, the CDR3 gives the full variable domain: GAGVSQSPSNKVTEKGKDVELRCDPISGHTALYWYRQSLGQGLEFLIYFQGNSAPDKSGLPSDRFSAERTGGSVSTLTIQRTQQEDSAVYLCASSLLPNTEAFFGQGTRLTVV.

The gene calls are TRBV19 and TRBJ2-7; TRBD2 matches 9 bases. The CDR3 runs 15 residues. Per the germline V gene, CDR1 is LNHDA and CDR2 is SQIVND (reference sequence). The junction had 11 bases not matched to a gene; V was cut back by 9 bases and J by 2 bases. CDR3 amino acids: CASGLASGTTYEQYF. The CDR3, as DNA: TGTGCCAGCGGGTTGGCTAGCGGGACAACCTACGAGCAGTACTTC.

This clone was detected a few times. This chain uses TRBV27 with TRBJ1-2, with TRBD1 as a possible D gene (5 bases). CDR3 length: 15 residues. Germline values: CDR1 MNHEY, CDR2 SMNVEV (reference sequence). Trimming stripped 3 bases from V and 4 bases from J, with 15 bases between. CDR3 region: CASSFSGAGTYGYTF. The CDR3 DNA reads as TGTGCCAGCAGTTTTTCCGGCGCAGGGACCTATGGCTACACCTTC.

J is TRBJ2-5 and V is TRBV29-1; weak D call: TRBD1 (7 bases). The CDR3 totals 14 residues. CDR1 and CDR2 (germline): SQVTM, ANQGSEA. V lost 4 bases, J lost 1 base, and 13 bases lay in between. The CDR3 coding sequence is TGCAGCGTTGGGGGGGACAGACTCCAAGAGACCCAGTACTTC. As protein: CSVGGDRLQETQYF.

The chain joins TRBV3-1 (or the pseudogene TRBV3-2) to TRBJ2-3; 8 nucleotides agree with TRBD2. CDR1 and CDR2 (germline): LGHDT, YNNKEL (reference sequence). The CDR3 runs 16 residues. The V segment lost 0 bases and the J segment 7 bases; nucleotides outside the gene matches: 9. CDR3 loop: CASSQDHGGARNTQYF. In DNA, the CDR3 is TGTGCCAGCAGCCAAGATCACGGGGGGGCACGGAATACGCAGTATTTT.

The rearrangement joins TRBV18 to TRBJ1-1; TRBD1 is a possible D gene (6 bases). The CDR3 sequence is 16 residues long. Germline assignment: CDR1 KGHSH and CDR2 LQKENI. V was clipped by 5 bases and J by 3 bases, with 19 bases between them. CDR3 in DNA: TGTGCCAGCTCATACCCCGGGACAAAGGCGGACACTGAAGCTTTCTTT. This sequence encodes CASSYPGTKADTEAFF.

The chain has TRBV27 and TRBJ2-3, with 11 bases lining up with TRBD1. The CDR3 covers 14 residues. The germline V gene encodes CDR1 MNHEY and CDR2 SMNVEV (reference sequence). The V gene end was trimmed by 6 bases and the J gene end by 4 bases; junction bases not matched to a gene: 3. CDR3 bases: TGTGCCAGCAGACCGGGACAGGGGGCAGATACGCAGTATTTT. Translating gives CASRPGQGADTQYF.

V gene TRBV12-3 or TRBV12-4 combines with J gene TRBJ2-3; D not certain. Trimming cost V 4 bases and J 4 bases, with 6 bases left between them. The CDR3 runs to 12 residues. DNA of the CDR3: TGTGCCAGCAGTTCGGGCGCAGATACGCAGTATTTT. This encodes CASSSGADTQYF.

V gene TRBV3-1 (or the pseudogene TRBV3-2) combines with J gene TRBJ1-5; the D is unclear. Germline V gene lookup returns CDR1 LGHDT and CDR2 YNNKEL (reference sequence). Trimming removed 1 base at V and 0 bases at J, with 10 bases between. This CDR3 has 16 amino acids. The CDR3 protein is CASSQGSDLSNQPQHF. DNA of the CDR3: TGTGCCAGCAGCCAAGGGAGTGACCTTAGCAATCAGCCCCAGCATTTT.